Listed below are T cell receptor beta chains from one sample, sequenced in a study of response to subunit inactivated influenza vaccine. TCRdb analysed the RT-PCR reads with MiXCR anew, one entry per CDR3 protein. This sample has 400,000 to 650,000 distinct CDR3 sequences, with 6.5% to 8% found just once. This specimen consisted of PBMCs from blood, obtained around 25 months after vaccination. These receptors all stem from a man between 50 and 69 years old who received an inactivated influenza vaccine. Each CDR3 is given with its conserved first and last residue. The D gene is left open where the match is weak. The size field is filled for only some rows; it gives once, few, many or a size class.

>NA|NA|TRBJ2-1|TRBV7-2
CASSHLSGNEQFF
TGTGCCAGCAGTCATCTATCAGGGAATGAGCAGTTCTTC
>few|TRBD2|TRBJ2-7|TRBV11-3
CASRTIRAGGFGTYEQYF
TGTGCCAGCAGAACCATTAGAGCGGGAGGGTTCGGCACCTACGAGCAGTACTTC
>many|TRBD2|TRBJ2-1|TRBV20-1
CSIPPRIGRGNEQFF
TGCAGTATACCCCCCCGAATAGGGAGGGGCAATGAGCAGTTCTTC
>few|NA|TRBJ1-4|TRBV5-1
CASSFVSATNEKLFF
TGCGCCAGCAGCTTCGTCAGTGCAACTAATGAAAAACTGTTTTTT
>few|TRBD1|TRBJ2-7|TRBV20-1
CSASGTGFSYEQYF
TGCAGTGCTTCCGGGACAGGGTTCTCCTACGAGCAGTACTTC
>few|NA|TRBJ2-1|TRBV5-8
CASSTLPSSYNEQFF
TGTGCCAGCAGCACGCTCCCGAGCTCCTACAATGAGCAGTTCTTC
>NA|NA|TRBJ2-7|TRBV5-1
CASREDAGRYEQYF
TGCGCCAGCAGGGAGGACGCAGGGCGATACGAGCAGTACTTC
>few|NA|TRBJ2-1|TRBV18
CASSPQASSNNEQFF
TGTGCCAGCTCTCCACAGGCCAGCTCTAACAATGAGCAGTTCTTC
>NA|NA|TRBJ1-2|TRBV27
CASSLFGDRRNYGYTF
TGTGCCAGCAGTTTATTCGGGGACCGACGTAACTATGGCTACACCTTC
>few|TRBD2|TRBJ2-3|TRBV12-3/TRBV12-4
CASSPFGGADTQYF
TGTGCCAGCAGTCCCTTTGGGGGGGCAGATACGCAGTATTTT
>many|TRBD2|TRBJ2-5|TRBV5-1
CASSLANQGTSGKETQYF
TGCGCCAGCAGCTTGGCCAATCAGGGGACTAGCGGGAAAGAGACCCAGTACTTC
>few|NA|TRBJ1-4|TRBV6-5
CASSYSKSGMGEKLFF
TGTGCCAGCAGTTACTCGAAATCGGGGATGGGAGAAAAACTGTTTTTT
>few|NA|TRBJ2-3|TRBV7-2
CASNRGTSTDTQYF
TGTGCCAGCAATAGGGGGACAAGCACAGATACGCAGTATTTT
>few|TRBD2|TRBJ2-1|TRBV20-1
CSARDLAGKDNEQFF
TGCAGTGCTAGGGACCTAGCGGGGAAAGACAATGAGCAGTTCTTC
>NA|NA|TRBJ2-7|TRBV7-9
CASSLTRRNYEQYF
TGTGCCAGCAGCTTAACACGCAGGAACTACGAGCAGTACTTC
>few|TRBD1|TRBJ2-7|TRBV5-1
CASSLAWRDRSYEQYF
TGCGCCAGCAGCTTGGCGTGGCGGGACAGGTCCTACGAGCAGTACTTC
>NA|NA|TRBJ1-1|TRBV5-1
CASNPGGDMNTEAFF
TGCGCCAGCAACCCTGGGGGGGACATGAACACTGAAGCTTTCTTT
>many|NA|TRBJ2-7|TRBV12-3/TRBV12-4
CASSLIGSYEQYF
TGTGCCAGCAGTTTAATTGGCAGCTACGAGCAGTACTTC
>many|NA|TRBJ2-5|TRBV12-3/TRBV12-4
CASSFGTKETQYF
TGTGCCAGCAGTTTCGGTACGAAAGAGACCCAGTACTTC
>few|NA|TRBJ1-4|TRBV10-2
CAIWSLNEKLFF
TGCGCCATCTGGAGTCTTAATGAAAAACTGTTTTTT
>few|NA|TRBJ2-3|TRBV20-1
CSARDGGRGWESTQYF
TGCAGTGCTAGAGACGGGGGGCGCGGATGGGAGAGTACGCAGTATTTT
>few|TRBD1|TRBJ2-5|TRBV9
CASSVGTGIVETQYF
TGTGCCAGCAGCGTAGGGACAGGGATTGTAGAGACCCAGTACTTC
>NA|NA|TRBJ2-6|TRBV5-1
CASSTLRDMNSGANVLTF
TGCGCCAGCAGCACTCTCCGGGACATGAACTCTGGGGCCAACGTCCTGACTTTC
>few|TRBD1|TRBJ1-5|TRBV10-2
CASSPQGVSNQPQHF
TGCGCCAGCAGTCCCCAGGGGGTGAGCAATCAGCCCCAGCATTTT
>many|TRBD2|TRBJ2-1|TRBV7-2
CASSPHGGSYNEQFF
TGTGCCAGCAGCCCCCACGGGGGGTCCTACAATGAGCAGTTCTTC
>many|NA|TRBJ2-4|TRBV3-1
CASSQVRTNKNIQYF
TGTGCCAGCAGCCAAGTAAGGACTAACAAAAACATTCAGTACTTC
>few|TRBD2|TRBJ2-1|TRBV6-2/TRBV6-3
CASSPSRGVNNEQFF
TGTGCCAGCAGTCCCAGTCGGGGGGTAAACAATGAGCAGTTCTTC
>few|NA|TRBJ1-4|TRBV4-3
CASSQDPGEKLFF
TGCGCCAGCAGCCAAGACCCCGGTGAAAAACTGTTTTTT
>many|TRBD1|TRBJ1-2|TRBV5-1
CASSRDSTNYGYTF
TGCGCCAGCAGTCGGGACAGTACTAACTATGGCTACACCTTC
>NA|TRBD2|TRBJ2-5|TRBV20-1
CSATLAEETQYF
TGCAGTGCTACACTAGCGGAAGAGACCCAGTACTTC
>few|NA|TRBJ2-5|TRBV20-1
CSAIIRSGRTETQYF
TGCAGTGCCATAATCCGGTCAGGCCGAACGGAGACCCAGTACTTC
>NA|NA|TRBJ2-3|TRBV25-1
CATGGGASTDTQYF
TGTGCCACAGGTGGGGGGGCAAGCACAGATACGCAGTATTTT
>NA|TRBD1|TRBJ1-1|TRBV12-3/TRBV12-4
CASTMGGTGTEAFF
TGTGCCAGCACCATGGGGGGGACAGGCACTGAAGCTTTCTTT
>NA|NA|TRBJ2-3|TRBV5-1
CASSLATARTDTQYF
TGCGCCAGCAGCTTGGCTACGGCCCGGACAGATACGCAGTATTTT
>few|NA|TRBJ2-5|TRBV20-1
CSAGGGQQETQYF
TGCAGTGCTGGTGGGGGGCAACAAGAGACCCAGTACTTC